This is a list of T cell receptor beta chains from one sample in a study of T-cell reconstitution after alpha-beta-depleted transplantation in children. Each CDR3 protein is one row after TCRdb ran MiXCR on the PCR reads. The table lists around 360,000 distinct CDR3 sequences, 10% to 13% of them singletons. The specimen comprised PBMCs from the stem cell graft donor, sampled from the stem cell graft. These receptors were collected from a human donor who donated a stem cell graft to a child with acute lymphoblastic leukemia. Both conserved end residues are part of each CDR3. D genes are given only for firm matches. Only some rows state a clone size, as once, few, many or a class for expanded clones.

-	TRBJ2-1	TRBV20-1	-	CSASHGSSYNEQFF	TGCAGTGCTAGCCACGGGAGCTCCTACAATGAGCAGTTCTTC
TRBD2	TRBJ2-5	TRBV28	few	CASTLSGRKETQYF	TGTGCCAGCACCCTTAGCGGGAGAAAAGAGACCCAGTACTTC
TRBD2	TRBJ2-7	TRBV6-7	-	CASSYRGLAGDYEQYF	TGTGCCAGCAGTTACAGGGGACTAGCGGGAGACTACGAGCAGTACTTC
TRBD2	TRBJ2-3	TRBV6-5	-	CASSYTSGLTDTQYF	TGTGCCAGCAGTTACACTAGCGGGCTCACAGATACGCAGTATTTT
-	TRBJ2-1	TRBV7-2	-	CASSPGRRNEQFF	TGTGCCAGCAGCCCCGGACGGCGCAATGAGCAGTTCTTC
-	TRBJ1-5	TRBV7-9	few	CASSPSGDSNQPQHF	TGTGCCAGCAGCCCATCCGGGGATAGCAATCAGCCCCAGCATTTT
TRBD2	TRBJ2-3	TRBV5-1	-	CASSLTGLAGVEDTQYF	TGCGCCAGCAGCTTGACTGGTCTAGCGGGAGTTGAAGATACGCAGTATTTT
-	TRBJ1-1	TRBV7-9	few	CASSFGPPGLAPAFF	TGTGCCAGCAGCTTCGGTCCCCCAGGGCTTGCCCCAGCTTTCTTT
-	TRBJ2-4	TRBV6-5	few	CASSPWTSAKNIQYF	TGTGCCAGCAGTCCATGGACCTCCGCCAAAAACATTCAGTACTTC
-	TRBJ1-3	TRBV5-1	few	CASSLGGLGGKSSRGNTIYF	TGCGCCAGCAGCTTGGGTGGGTTGGGGGGAAAATCGTCTCGCGGAAACACCATATATTTT
TRBD2	TRBJ2-1	TRBV19	-	CASSIRTSGNEQFF	TGTGCCAGTAGTATACGAACTAGCGGCAATGAGCAGTTCTTC
-	TRBJ1-1	TRBV7-6	-	CASSSPGGANTEAFF	TGTGCCAGCAGCTCCCCGGGTGGGGCGAACACTGAAGCTTTCTTT
TRBD2	TRBJ2-1	TRBV6-6	-	CASRTSEPWEQFF	TGTGCCAGCAGGACTAGCGAACCTTGGGAGCAGTTCTTC
-	TRBJ1-5	TRBV4-3	many	CASSQERGPNQPQHF	TGCGCCAGCAGCCAAGAACGGGGGCCCAATCAGCCCCAGCATTTT
-	TRBJ2-7	TRBV20-1	-	CSACPNYKPLDEQYF	TGCAGTGCGTGCCCGAACTACAAACCCCTGGACGAGCAGTACTTC
TRBD2	TRBJ2-7	TRBV4-2	few	CASSRSGAGGSTYEQYF	TGTGCCAGCAGCCGCTCGGGGGCGGGAGGGTCAACCTACGAGCAGTACTTC
TRBD1	TRBJ1-2	TRBV29-1	few	CSVDLGQGASYGYTF	TGCAGCGTGGACTTAGGACAGGGGGCTTCATATGGCTACACCTTC